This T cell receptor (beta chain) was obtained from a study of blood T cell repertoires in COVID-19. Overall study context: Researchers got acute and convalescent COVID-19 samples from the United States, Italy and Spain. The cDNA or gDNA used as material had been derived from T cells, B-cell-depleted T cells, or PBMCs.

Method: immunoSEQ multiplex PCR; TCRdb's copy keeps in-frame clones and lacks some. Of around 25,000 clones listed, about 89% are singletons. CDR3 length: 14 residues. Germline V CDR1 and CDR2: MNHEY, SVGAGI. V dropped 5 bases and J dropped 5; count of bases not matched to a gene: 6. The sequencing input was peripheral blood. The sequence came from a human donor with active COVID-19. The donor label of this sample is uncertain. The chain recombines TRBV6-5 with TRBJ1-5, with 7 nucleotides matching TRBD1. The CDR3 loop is CASSPGTAYQPQHF. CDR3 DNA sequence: TGTGCCAGCAGTCCAGGGACAGCTTATCAGCCCCAGCATTTT.